Shown below are 22 T cell receptor beta chains from a single sample sequenced in a study of identical twins listed by TCRdb under 2016. Receptor libraries were prepared by 5' RACE. The sequencer was an Illumina HiSeq 2000. TCRdb cleaned the public reads at Q25 with fastp, built clones with MiXCR and kept in-frame beta chains. Entries are consolidated by CDR3 protein sequence, retaining the most common genes and DNA. For this sample there are 650,000 to 800,000 distinct CDR3 sequences; 8.5% to 9.5% appear just once. The ten top clones hold 0.98% of the sample. These data are also associated with another study on yellow fever vaccine responses in identical twins.

Sequences were obtained from PBMCs. These receptor sequences come from a woman under 30 in good health.

This clonotype was counted at least ten times. The rearrangement uses TRBV5-1 and TRBJ2-5; TRBD1 is a possible D gene (5 bases). Germline-derived CDR1 and CDR2 are SGHRS and YFSETQ. Trimming shortened V by 4 bases and J by 5 bases, and 12 bases separated the two germline ends. The CDR3 runs to 13 residues. Here the CDR3 DNA reads TGCGCCAGCAGCCAACAGGCTCGGGAGACCCAGTACTTC. Translating it yields CASSQQARETQYF.

The rearrangement joins TRBV20-1 to TRBJ2-1; 12 bases align to TRBD2. CDR3 size: 15 residues. Germline CDR1 and CDR2: DFQATT and SNEGSKA (reference sequence). V was clipped by 3 bases and J by 7 bases; unmatched bases: 7. The CDR3 coding sequence is TGCAGTGCTAGGTGGTCTAGCGGGAGGGGTAATGAGCAGTTCTTC. Translated, it gives CSARWSSGRGNEQFF.

This clonotype was counted at least ten times. This rearrangement joins TRBV5-5 to TRBJ2-5; D gene uncertain. Germline V lookup: CDR1 SGHKS, CDR2 YYEKEE (reference sequence). With 2 bases removed from V and 1 base from J, the gap between germline ends came to 9 bases. CDR3 length equals 14 residues. The CDR3 bases are TGTGCCAGCAGCTTCACACCCCTCCAAGAGACCCAGTACTTC. Its protein is CASSFTPLQETQYF.

This clonotype was seen a few times. The rearrangement uses TRBV4-3 and TRBJ2-7; 7 bases line up with TRBD1. The CDR3 totals 17 residues. Trimming took 4 bases from V and 1 from J; bases not matched to a gene: 13. CDR1 is LGHNA, CDR2 YSLEER, per germline. The CDR3, as DNA: TGCGCCAGCAGCCGCGGGCCCACCGGGACAGATTCCTACGAGCAGTACTTC. It specifies CASSRGPTGTDSYEQYF.

This rearrangement joins TRBV27 to TRBJ2-3; D remains unclear. The germline gives CDR1 MNHEY, CDR2 SMNVEV (reference sequence). This CDR3 is built from 15 residues. Trimming removed 6 bases from V and 5 bases from J, with 18 bases in between. CDR3 sequence reads: CASSRKTHSGDTQYF. As DNA, the CDR3 is TGTGCCAGCAGCCGAAAGACACATTCGGGAGATACGCAGTATTTT.

This clonotype was recorded a few times. This chain connects TRBV28 to TRBJ2-4; D not resolved. The CDR3 covers 17 residues. CDR1 is MDHEN, CDR2 SYDVKM, per germline. The germline V and J ends were trimmed by 2 bases and 2 bases, with 16 bases remaining between them. DNA of the CDR3: TGTGCCAGCAGTTTAATAGGCTCGAGACCCCCCAAAAACATTCAGTACTTC. Its translation is CASSLIGSRPPKNIQYF.

The genes are TRBV27 and TRBJ2-5; the D gene is possibly TRBD1 (6 bases). Trimming took 9 bases from V and 4 from J, leaving 21 bases between them. The CDR3 consists of 15 residues. The germline gives CDR1 MNHEY, CDR2 SMNVEV (reference sequence). CDR3 residues: CASKKAVRGAETQYF. The CDR3 DNA sequence: TGTGCCAGTAAAAAGGCGGTCAGGGGAGCAGAGACCCAGTACTTC.

The gene calls are TRBV4-3 and TRBJ2-5; 14 bases agree with TRBD2. There are 16 residues in the CDR3. The germline gives CDR1 LGHNA, CDR2 YSLEER. V shed 3 bases, J shed 4 bases, and the junction held 4 bases outside the gene matches. The CDR3, as DNA: TGCGCCAGCAGCCACCTCGGACTAGCGGGAGGAGAGACCCAGTACTTC. This translates into CASSHLGLAGGETQYF.

There are many counts of this clonotype. The V gene is TRBV10-2, the J gene TRBJ2-2; D gene unclear. The CDR3 totals 16 residues. Germline CDR1 reads WSHSY; CDR2 reads SAAADI. V was pared by 3 bases and J by 1 base, with 12 bases between. CDR3 DNA sequence: TGCGCCAGCAGTGATGTACAGACATTGAACACCGGGGAGCTGTTTTTT. Its translation is CASSDVQTLNTGELFF.

On this clonotype: A read error is possible here, since a much larger clone lies one base away. The V and J genes are TRBV5-1 and TRBJ2-3, with D perhaps TRBD1 or TRBD2 (5 bases each). CDR3 length: 15 amino acids. The V gene's germline CDR1 is SGHRS and CDR2 YFSETQ. Trimming shortened V by 4 bases and J by 3 bases, and 15 bases separated the two germline ends. The CDR3 sequence is CASSQDSGRTDTQYF. As DNA, the CDR3 is TGCGCCAGCAGCCAAGACAGCGGAAGGACAGATACGCAGTATTTT.

The chain links TRBV6-1 to TRBJ1-2; 8 bases are a match to TRBD1. V shed 2 bases and J 3 bases; nucleotides not matched to a gene: 11. CDR3 length equals 17 residues. Germline assignment: CDR1 MNHNS and CDR2 SASEGT. CDR3 sequence: CASSENEFTGGHYGYTF. For the CDR3, the DNA is TGTGCCAGCAGTGAAAATGAATTCACAGGGGGTCACTATGGCTACACCTTC.

This clonotype was counted between two and nine times. The chain couples TRBV7-9 to TRBJ1-4; no clear D gene. The germline V gene has CDR1 SEHNR and CDR2 FQNEAQ (reference sequence). This CDR3 has 14 amino acids. V gave up 11 bases and J gave up 3 bases, with 16 bases separating them. The CDR3 bases are TGTGCCTCGAGGCAATTAGTGGCTAATGAAAAACTGTTTTTT. Its protein product is CASRQLVANEKLFF.

V usage is TRBV9 and J usage is TRBJ1-1, with D unclear. Germline V lookup: CDR1 SGDLS, CDR2 YYNGEE. Between the trimmed V and J ends, which lost 0 bases and 4 bases, there was a span of 7 bases. The CDR3 runs to 13 residues. CDR3 bases: TGTGCCAGCAGCGTAGTTTCGGGCACTGAAGCTTTCTTT. This codes for CASSVVSGTEAFF.

This clonotype was counted at least ten times. This chain uses TRBV7-8 with TRBJ2-7, with 11 bases lining up with TRBD2. J was trimmed by 2 bases and V by 1 base; bases with no gene match: 13. The CDR3 length is 19 residues. Looked up from germline, CDR1 is SGHVS and CDR2 is FQNEAQ. The CDR3: CASSLVRTSGGRRPYEQYF. The CDR3 region has the DNA TGTGCCAGCAGCTTAGTACGAACTAGCGGGGGCCGCAGACCCTACGAGCAGTACTTC.

This clonotype occurred a few times. The gene calls are TRBV6-6 and TRBJ2-7, with 7 bases lining up with TRBD1. Germline trimming cut 5 bases from V and 5 bases from J; bases unmatched to any gene: 6. The CDR3 loop spans 13 amino acids. Germline lookup yields CDR1 MNHNY and CDR2 SVGAGI (reference sequence). CDR3: CASSRQGMNEQYF. The CDR3, as DNA: TGTGCCAGCAGTAGACAGGGAATGAACGAGCAGTACTTC.

This clonotype was counted at least ten times. J is TRBJ2-1 and V is TRBV29-1, with TRBD2 matching 14 bases. This CDR3 comprises 17 residues. The V segment lost 6 bases and the J segment 3 bases; nucleotides outside the gene matches: 10. Germline CDR1 and CDR2: SQVTM and ANQGSEA. The CDR3: CSVPGLAGGRYYNEQFF. CDR3 DNA sequence: TGCAGCGTCCCCGGACTAGCGGGGGGCCGATACTACAATGAGCAGTTCTTC.

In this sample, this clonotype turned up many times. The chain has TRBV10-3 and TRBJ2-3; TRBD1 matches 7 bases. Per germline, CDR1 ENHRY and CDR2 SYGVKD. Unmatched junction bases numbered 7, after V lost 7 bases and J lost 0 bases. The length of the CDR3 is 15 residues. The CDR3 coding sequence is TGTGCCATCACCGAGACAGGGACCAGCACAGATACGCAGTATTTT. Amino acids: CAITETGTSTDTQYF.

This clonotype was picked up many times. V and J are TRBV12-3 or TRBV12-4 and TRBJ2-3; D perhaps matches TRBD2 (6 bases). V lost 10 bases and J 4 bases, leaving 18 bases between the germline ends. This CDR3 comprises 14 residues. The chain's CDR3 is CANRLAGNSDTQYF. Written as DNA, the CDR3 is TGTGCCAACAGGTTGGCGGGAAATTCAGATACGCAGTATTTT.

This clonotype appeared many times. V gene TRBV12-3 or TRBV12-4 combines with J gene TRBJ2-2, with a tentative D call TRBD2 (6 bases). CDR3 length: 15 residues. Trimming took 6 bases from V and 5 from J, leaving 16 bases between them. The DNA of the CDR3 is TGTGCCAGCAGCTCCAGGCGGGGCGCAACCGGGGAGCTGTTTTTT. It yields the protein CASSSRRGATGELFF.

The V and J genes are TRBV7-2 and TRBJ2-7, with D possibly being TRBD1 or TRBD2 (5 bases each). The germline V gene encodes CDR1 SGHTA and CDR2 FQGNSA. The CDR3 runs 14 residues. Trimming shortened V by 3 bases and J by 3 bases, and 12 bases separated the two germline ends. CDR3 coding DNA: TGTGCCAGCAGCTTCGGAGGACAAAGCTACGAGCAGTACTTC. As protein: CASSFGGQSYEQYF.

This clonotype occurred a few times. The rearrangement joins TRBV21-1 to TRBJ2-7; TRBD2, the D gene given by the table, was not confirmed from the DNA. TRBV21-1 is recorded as a pseudogene. CDR3 size: 16 residues. The CDR3 nucleotides read TGTGCCAGCAGCAAAGTAGGAGGACAGGGCTCCTACGAGCAGTACTTC. It is translated as CASSKVGGQGSYEQYF.

The rearrangement links TRBV5-1 to TRBJ2-2; D tentatively fits TRBD1 or TRBD2 (6 bases each). The CDR3 is 16 amino acids. Trimming removed 4 bases at V and 1 base at J, with 14 bases between. Germline CDR1 and CDR2: SGHRS and YFSETQ. The CDR3 sequence is CASSRMGGWNTGELFF. The CDR3 DNA sequence: TGCGCCAGCAGCCGGATGGGGGGCTGGAACACCGGGGAGCTGTTTTTT.